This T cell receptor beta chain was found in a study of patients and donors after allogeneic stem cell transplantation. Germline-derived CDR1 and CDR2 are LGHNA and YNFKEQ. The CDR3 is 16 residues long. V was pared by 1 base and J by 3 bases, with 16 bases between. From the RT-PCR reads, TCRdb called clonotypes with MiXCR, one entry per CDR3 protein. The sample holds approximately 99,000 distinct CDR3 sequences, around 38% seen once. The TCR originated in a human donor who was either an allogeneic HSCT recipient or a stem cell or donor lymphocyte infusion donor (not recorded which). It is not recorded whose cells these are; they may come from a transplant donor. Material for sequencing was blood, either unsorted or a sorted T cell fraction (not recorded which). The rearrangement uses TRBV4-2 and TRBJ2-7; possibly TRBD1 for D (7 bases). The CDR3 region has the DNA TGTGCCAGCAGCCAAGGGGAGGACAGGAGGCTCTACGAGCAGTACTTC. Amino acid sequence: CASSQGEDRRLYEQYF.